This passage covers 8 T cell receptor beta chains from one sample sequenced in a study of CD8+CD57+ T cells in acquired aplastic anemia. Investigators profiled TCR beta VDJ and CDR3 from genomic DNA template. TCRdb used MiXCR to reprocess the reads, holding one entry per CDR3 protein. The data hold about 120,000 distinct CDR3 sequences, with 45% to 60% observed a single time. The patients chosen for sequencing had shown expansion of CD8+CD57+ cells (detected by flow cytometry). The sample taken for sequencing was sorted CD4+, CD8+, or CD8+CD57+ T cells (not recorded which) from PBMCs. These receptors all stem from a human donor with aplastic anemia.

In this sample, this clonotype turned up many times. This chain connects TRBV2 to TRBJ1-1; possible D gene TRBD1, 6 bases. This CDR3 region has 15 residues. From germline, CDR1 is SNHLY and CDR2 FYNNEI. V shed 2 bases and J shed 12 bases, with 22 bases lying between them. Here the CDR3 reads CASSERVGGFPVSFF. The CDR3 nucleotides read TGTGCCAGCAGTGAAAGGGTGGGGGGCTTCCCGGTATCTTTCTTT.

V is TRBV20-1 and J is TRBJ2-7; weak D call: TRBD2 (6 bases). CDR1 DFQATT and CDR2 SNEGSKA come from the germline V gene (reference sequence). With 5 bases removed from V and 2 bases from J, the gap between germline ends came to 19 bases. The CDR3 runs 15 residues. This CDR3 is CSASRRGRNTYEQYF. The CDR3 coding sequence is TGCAGTGCTTCTCGGAGGGGACGCAATACCTACGAGCAGTACTTC.

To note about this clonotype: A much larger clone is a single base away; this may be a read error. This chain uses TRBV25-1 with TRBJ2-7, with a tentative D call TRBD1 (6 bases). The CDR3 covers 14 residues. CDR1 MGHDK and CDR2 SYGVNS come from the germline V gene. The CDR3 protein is CASSPQGQGYELYF. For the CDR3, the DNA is TGTGCCAGCAGCCCCCAGGGGCAAGGATACGAGCTGTACTTC.

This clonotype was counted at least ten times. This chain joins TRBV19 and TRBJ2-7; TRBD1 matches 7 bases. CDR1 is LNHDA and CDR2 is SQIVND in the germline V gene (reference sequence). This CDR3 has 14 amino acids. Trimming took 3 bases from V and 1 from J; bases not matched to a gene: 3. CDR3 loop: CASSIVRGSYEQYF. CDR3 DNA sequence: TGTGCCAGTAGTATTGTCAGGGGGTCCTACGAGCAGTACTTC.

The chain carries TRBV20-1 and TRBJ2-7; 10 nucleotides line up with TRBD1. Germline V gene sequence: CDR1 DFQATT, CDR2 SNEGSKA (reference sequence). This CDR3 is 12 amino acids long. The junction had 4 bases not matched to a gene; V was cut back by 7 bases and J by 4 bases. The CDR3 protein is CSVGQGKYEQYF. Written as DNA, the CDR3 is TGCAGTGTGGGACAGGGGAAATACGAGCAGTACTTC.

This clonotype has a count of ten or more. The CDR3 DNA is TGTGCCAGCGGACCCGGGACAGGGACCTACGAGCAGTACTTC. Encoded protein: CASGPGTGTYEQYF. J is TRBJ2-7 and V is TRBV27; 9 nucleotides agree with TRBD1. CDR1 MNHEY and CDR2 SMNVEV come from the germline V gene (reference sequence). V lost 8 bases to trimming and J lost 2 bases; unmatched junction nucleotides: 7. The CDR3 totals 14 residues.

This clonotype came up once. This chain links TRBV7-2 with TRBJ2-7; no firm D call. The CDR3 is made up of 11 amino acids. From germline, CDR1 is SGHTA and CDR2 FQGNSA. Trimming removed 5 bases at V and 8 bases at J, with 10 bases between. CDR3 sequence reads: CASSQGYQQYF. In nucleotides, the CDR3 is TGTGCCAGCAGCCAAGGGTACCAGCAGTACTTC.

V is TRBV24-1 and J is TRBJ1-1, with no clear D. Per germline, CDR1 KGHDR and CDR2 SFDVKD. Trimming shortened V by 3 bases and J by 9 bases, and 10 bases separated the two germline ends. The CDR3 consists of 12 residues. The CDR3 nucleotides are TGTGCCACCAGTGATGATTGGGGTAAAGCTTTCTTT. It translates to CATSDDWGKAFF.